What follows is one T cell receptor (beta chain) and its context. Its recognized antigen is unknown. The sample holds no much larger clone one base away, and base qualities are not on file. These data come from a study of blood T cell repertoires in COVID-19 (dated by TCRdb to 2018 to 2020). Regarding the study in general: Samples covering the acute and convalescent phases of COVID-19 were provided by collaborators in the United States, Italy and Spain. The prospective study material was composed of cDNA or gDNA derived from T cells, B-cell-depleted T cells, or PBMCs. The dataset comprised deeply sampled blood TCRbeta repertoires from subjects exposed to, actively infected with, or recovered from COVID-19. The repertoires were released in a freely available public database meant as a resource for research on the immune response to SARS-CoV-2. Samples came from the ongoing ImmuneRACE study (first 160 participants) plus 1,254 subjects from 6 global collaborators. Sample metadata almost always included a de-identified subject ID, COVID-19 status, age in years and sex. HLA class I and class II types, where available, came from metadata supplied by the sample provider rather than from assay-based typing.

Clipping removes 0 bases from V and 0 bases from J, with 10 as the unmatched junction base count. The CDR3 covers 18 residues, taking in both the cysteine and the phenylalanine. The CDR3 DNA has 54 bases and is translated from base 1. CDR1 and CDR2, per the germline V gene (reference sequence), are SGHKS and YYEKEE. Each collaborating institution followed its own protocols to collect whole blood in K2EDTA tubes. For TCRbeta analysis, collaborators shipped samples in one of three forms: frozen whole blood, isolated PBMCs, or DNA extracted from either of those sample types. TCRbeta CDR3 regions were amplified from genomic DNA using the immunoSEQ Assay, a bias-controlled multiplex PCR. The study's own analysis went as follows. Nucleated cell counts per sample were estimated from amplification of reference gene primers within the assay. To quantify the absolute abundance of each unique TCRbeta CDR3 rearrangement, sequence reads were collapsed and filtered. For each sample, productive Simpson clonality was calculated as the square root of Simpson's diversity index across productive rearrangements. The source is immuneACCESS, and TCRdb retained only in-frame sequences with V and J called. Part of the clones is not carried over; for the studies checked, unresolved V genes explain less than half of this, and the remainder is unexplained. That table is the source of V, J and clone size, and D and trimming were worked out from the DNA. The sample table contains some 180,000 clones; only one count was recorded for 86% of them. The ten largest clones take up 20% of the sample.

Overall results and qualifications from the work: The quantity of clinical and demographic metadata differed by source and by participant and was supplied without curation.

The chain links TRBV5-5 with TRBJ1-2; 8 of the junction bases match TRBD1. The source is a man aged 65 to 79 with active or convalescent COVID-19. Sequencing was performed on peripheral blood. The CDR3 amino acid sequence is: CASSLEGGWTGPNYGYTF. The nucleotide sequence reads TGTGCCAGCAGCTTGGAGGGGGGATGGACAGGGCCTAACTATGGCTACACCTTC.